The entry below describes one T cell receptor (beta chain). Germline CDR1 LNHDA, CDR2 SQIVND (reference sequence). CDR3 length: 15 residues. With 5 bases clipped from V and 1 base from J, the junction kept 7 bases outside the gene matches. This record comes from a study of blood T cell repertoires in COVID-19. Study-level background: Both acute and convalescent COVID-19 samples were obtained from the United States, Italy and Spain. Sources were T cells, B-cell-depleted T cells, or PBMCs; the material itself was cDNA or gDNA.

Under the authors' procedure: Researchers report that nucleated cell counts were estimated from reference gene primer amplification. Here immunoSEQ multiplex PCR was the method, and the copy in TCRdb shows in-frame clones only, minus some. The V and J calls and clone size are taken from that table; D and trimming were inferred from the DNA. Seen here are about 46,000 clones, over 80% observed once, and the top ten hold about 7%. Sequences were obtained from peripheral blood. The V call is TRBV19, the J call TRBJ1-1; 7 nucleotides align to TRBD1. The source of this sequence is a man aged 55 to 70 with active COVID-19. The CDR3 spells CASSEDRVGNTEAFF. CDR3 nucleotides: TGTGCCAGTAGTGAAGACAGGGTCGGGAACACTGAAGCTTTCTTT.